The rows below give T cell receptor beta chains drawn from one sample of a study of blood T cells in healthy people across ages. TCRdb independently ran MiXCR on the 5' RACE reads; one entry per CDR3 protein. This sample has around 1,900,000 distinct CDR3 sequences, with around 42% found just once. The sequenced sample consisted of blood. These receptors were obtained from a human donor in good health. CDR3s include the opening cysteine and the closing phenylalanine or tryptophan. D genes are given only for firm matches. Where a row states a size, it is once, few, many or the class of an expanded clone; other rows omit it.

d_gene | j_gene | v_gene | abundance | CDR3aa | CDR3nt
NA | TRBJ2-6 | TRBV10-3 | few | CASSGVGANVLTF | TGTGCTTCCAGTGGGGTGGGGGCCAACGTCCTGACTTTC
NA | TRBJ1-2 | TRBV4-1 | NA | CASSQGLTAGYTF | TGCGCCAGCAGCCAAGGGTTGACGGCTGGCTACACCTTC
TRBD2 | TRBJ2-1 | TRBV24-1 | NA | CATMYSGGNYNEQFF | TGTGCCACCATGTATAGCGGGGGTAACTACAATGAGCAGTTCTTC
NA | TRBJ1-2 | TRBV29-1 | once | CSVEDPRSDVPDGYTF | TGCAGCGTTGAAGATCCCAGGTCCGATGTGCCGGATGGCTACACCTTC
TRBD1 | TRBJ1-1 | TRBV29-1 | few | CSVEVEGQLGTEAFF | TGCAGCGTTGAAGTGGAGGGACAGCTTGGCACTGAAGCTTTCTTT
TRBD1 | TRBJ1-4 | TRBV7-2 | NA | CASSQTGINEKLFF | TGTGCCAGCAGCCAGACAGGGATTAATGAAAAACTGTTTTTT
NA | TRBJ2-7 | TRBV4-1 | NA | CASSPGPDLGEQYF | TGCGCCAGCAGCCCCGGACCTGACCTGGGCGAGCAGTACTTC
NA | TRBJ2-3 | TRBV10-3 | NA | CAILLGGPDTDTQYF | TGTGCCATTCTTCTCGGGGGGCCCGACACAGATACGCAGTATTTT
TRBD2 | TRBJ2-1 | TRBV5-1 | few | CASSFGYQRGHNEQFF | TGCGCCAGCAGCTTTGGATACCAGCGGGGCCACAATGAGCAGTTCTTC
NA | TRBJ1-5 | TRBV18 | NA | CASSPSGGNQPQHF | TGTGCCAGCTCACCCAGTGGTGGCAATCAGCCCCAGCATTTT